This T cell receptor (beta chain) was recorded in a study of cytomegalovirus exposure and HLA in healthy donors. At the level of the study: In a previous analysis, more than 90 million unique TCR beta sequences were found from some 200 million T cells. Study-level results: A later analysis by the authors found several of the most significant clusters apparently linked to common viral pathogens.

PCR involved 60 Vbeta and 13 Jbeta primers. TCRdb's table, derived via immunoSEQ multiplex PCR, lists solely in-frame clones and lacks some. The table has some 140,000 clones, more than 75% seen once. Turning to this clone: Its antigen remains unidentified.

The source material was PBMCs. The sequence was collected from a man aged 25-40 years in good health and CMV-seropositive.

CDR3 sequence reads: CASSISQVKSEQYF. In DNA form, the CDR3 reads TGTGCCAGTAGTATATCACAGGTCAAAAGCGAGCAGTACTTC. The rearrangement links TRBV19 to TRBJ2-7; perhaps TRBD1 as D (5 bases). Germline V lookup: CDR1 LNHDA, CDR2 SQIVND (reference sequence). The CDR3 covers 14 residues. V lost 2 bases to trimming and J lost 6 bases, with 14 bases between them.